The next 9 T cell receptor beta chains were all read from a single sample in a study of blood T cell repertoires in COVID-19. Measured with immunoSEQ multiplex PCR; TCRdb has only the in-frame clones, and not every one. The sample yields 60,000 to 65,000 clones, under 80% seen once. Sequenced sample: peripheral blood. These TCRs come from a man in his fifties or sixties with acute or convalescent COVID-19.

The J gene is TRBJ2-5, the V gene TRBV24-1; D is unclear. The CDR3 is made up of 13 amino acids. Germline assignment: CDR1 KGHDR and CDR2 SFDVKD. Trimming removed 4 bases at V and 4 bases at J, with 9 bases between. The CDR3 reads CATSEQDRETQYF. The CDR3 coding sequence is TGTGCCACCAGTGAGCAGGATCGAGAGACCCAGTACTTC.

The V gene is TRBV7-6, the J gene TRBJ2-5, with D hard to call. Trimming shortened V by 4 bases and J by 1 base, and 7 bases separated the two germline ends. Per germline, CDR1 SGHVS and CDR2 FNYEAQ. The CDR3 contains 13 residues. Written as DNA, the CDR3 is TGTGCCAGCAGCTATATAGCCCAAGAGACCCAGTACTTC. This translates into CASSYIAQETQYF. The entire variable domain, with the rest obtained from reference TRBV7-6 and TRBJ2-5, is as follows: GAGVSQSPRYKVTKRGQDVALRCDPISGHVSLYWYRQALGQGPEFLTYFNYEAQQDKSGLPNDRFSAERPEGSISTLTIQRTEQRDSAMYRCASSYIAQETQYFGPGTRLLVL.

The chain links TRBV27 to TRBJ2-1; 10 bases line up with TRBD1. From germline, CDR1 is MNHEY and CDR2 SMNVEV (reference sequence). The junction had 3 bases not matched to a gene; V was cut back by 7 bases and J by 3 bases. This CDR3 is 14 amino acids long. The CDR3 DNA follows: TGTGCCAGCAACCGGGACAGGGGCTACAATGAGCAGTTCTTC. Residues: CASNRDRGYNEQFF.

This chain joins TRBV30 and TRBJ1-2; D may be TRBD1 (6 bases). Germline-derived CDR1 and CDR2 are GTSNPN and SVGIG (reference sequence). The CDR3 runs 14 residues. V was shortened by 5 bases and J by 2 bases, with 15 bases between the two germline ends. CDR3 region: CAWGLGASNYGYTF. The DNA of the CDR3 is TGTGCCTGGGGCTTGGGGGCTTCAAACTATGGCTACACCTTC.

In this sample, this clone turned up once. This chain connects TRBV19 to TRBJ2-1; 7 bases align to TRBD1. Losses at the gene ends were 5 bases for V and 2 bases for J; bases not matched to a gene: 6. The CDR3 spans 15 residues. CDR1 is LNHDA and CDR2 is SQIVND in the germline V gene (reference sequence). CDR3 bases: TGTGCCAGTAGTCCCCGACAGGGACCCTACAATGAGCAGTTCTTC. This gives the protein CASSPRQGPYNEQFF.

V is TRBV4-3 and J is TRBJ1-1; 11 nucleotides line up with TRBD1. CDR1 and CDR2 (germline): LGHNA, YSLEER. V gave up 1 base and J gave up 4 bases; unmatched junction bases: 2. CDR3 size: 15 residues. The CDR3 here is CASSQGGTGGTEAFF. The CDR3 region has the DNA TGCGCCAGCAGCCAAGGTGGGACAGGGGGCACTGAAGCTTTCTTT.

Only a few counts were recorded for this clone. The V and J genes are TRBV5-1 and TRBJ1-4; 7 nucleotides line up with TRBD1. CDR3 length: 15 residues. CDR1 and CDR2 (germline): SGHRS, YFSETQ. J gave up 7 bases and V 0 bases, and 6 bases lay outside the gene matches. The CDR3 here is CASSLGQGGSEKLFF. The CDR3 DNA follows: TGCGCCAGCAGCTTGGGACAGGGTGGCTCTGAAAAACTGTTTTTT.

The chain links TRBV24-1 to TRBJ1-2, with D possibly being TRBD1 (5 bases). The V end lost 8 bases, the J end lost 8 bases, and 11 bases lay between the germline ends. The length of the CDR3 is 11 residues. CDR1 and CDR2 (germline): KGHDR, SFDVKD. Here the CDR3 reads CATTQGDGYTF. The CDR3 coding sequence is TGTGCCACCACCCAGGGTGACGGCTACACCTTC.

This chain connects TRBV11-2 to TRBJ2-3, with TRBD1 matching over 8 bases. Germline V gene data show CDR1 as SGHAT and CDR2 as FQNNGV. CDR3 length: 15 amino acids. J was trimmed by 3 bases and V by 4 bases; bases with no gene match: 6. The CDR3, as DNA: TGTGCCAGCAGCTCGACAGGGGTGGTTACAGATACGCAGTATTTT. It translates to CASSSTGVVTDTQYF. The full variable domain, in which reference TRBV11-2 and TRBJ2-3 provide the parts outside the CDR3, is EAGVAQSPRYKIIEKRQSVAFWCNPISGHATLYWYQQILGQGPKLLIQFQNNGVVDDSQLPKDRFSAERLKGVDSTLKIQPAKLEDSAVYLCASSSTGVVTDTQYFGPGTRLTVL.